Shown below are 21 T cell receptor beta chains from a single sample sequenced in a study of regulatory T cells in long-lasting Graves disease. For TCR beta, libraries came from iRepertoire HTBI primers and Arm-PCR of CDR3 regions. TCRdb re-analysed the multiplex PCR reads in MiXCR, keeping a single row per CDR3 protein. The table has approximately 440,000 distinct CDR3 sequences, roughly 17% seen once. The time point here: newly diagnosed GD, antithyroid drugs for less than 3 months. Extracted PBMC RNA gave rise to the TCR library. This same sample was also taken into another study, of T cells in Graves' hyperthyroidism and ophthalmopathy.

The sample here was peripheral blood mononuclear cells (PBMCs), taken at new diagnosis, from a patient treated with antithyroid drugs. These TCRs come from a man in his forties with Graves disease.

The V call is TRBV25-1, the J call TRBJ2-1, with 7 bases fitting TRBD1. Germline V gene sequence: CDR1 MGHDK, CDR2 SYGVNS. This CDR3 region has 14 residues. The ends lost 10 bases at V and 0 bases at J; junction bases unmatched: 6. The CDR3 here is CATSTGNSYNEQFF. In DNA form, the CDR3 reads TGTGCCACTTCGACAGGGAACTCCTACAATGAGCAGTTCTTC.

This clonotype was recorded many times. The chain employs TRBV20-1 and TRBJ2-7; 11 bases map to TRBD2. CDR3 size: 15 residues. Looked up from germline, CDR1 is DFQATT and CDR2 is SNEGSKA (reference sequence). Trimming cost V 6 bases and J 4 bases; bases outside gene matches: 11. The CDR3 loop reads CSASGLAGAEYEQYF. CDR3 nucleotides: TGCAGTGCCTCAGGACTAGCGGGTGCTGAGTACGAGCAGTACTTC.

The chain links TRBV5-6 to TRBJ2-5, with 9 positions matching TRBD2. The length of the CDR3 is 16 residues. Germline CDR1 and CDR2: SGHDT and YYEEEE. V lost 0 bases to trimming and J lost 5 bases; unmatched junction nucleotides: 8. As DNA, the CDR3 is TGTGCCAGCAGCTTGGAAGCTAGCGGGATGAGGGAGACCCAGTACTTC. Translated: CASSLEASGMRETQYF.

This chain links TRBV28 with TRBJ1-2, with D unclear. The germline gives CDR1 MDHEN, CDR2 SYDVKM. The V and J ends lost 2 bases and 4 bases respectively, with 8 bases between them. The CDR3 is made up of 13 amino acids. The CDR3, as DNA: TGTGCCAGCAGTTTAATAGGAGTCTATGGCTACACCTTC. Its protein product is CASSLIGVYGYTF.

This clonotype was counted many times. The chain couples TRBV28 to TRBJ1-1, with D unresolved. The CDR3 covers 14 residues. Germline loops: CDR1 MDHEN, CDR2 SYDVKM. Trimming removed 1 base from V and 1 base from J, with 7 bases in between. The CDR3 region is CASSLLAGNTEAFF. DNA for the CDR3: TGTGCCAGCAGTTTATTGGCGGGGAACACTGAAGCTTTCTTT.

The sample holds many counts of this clonotype. V and J are TRBV7-9 and TRBJ2-5; D unresolved. The germline CDR1 and CDR2 sequences are SEHNR and FQNEAQ (reference sequence). The CDR3 covers 13 residues. The V end lost 9 bases, the J end lost 2 bases, and 13 bases lay between the germline ends. CDR3 protein: CASSRGKQETQYF. The CDR3 coding sequence is TGTGCCAGTAGCCGCGGAAAGCAAGAGACCCAGTACTTC. The full variable domain, its missing parts supplied by reference TRBV7-9 and TRBJ2-5, is DTGVSQNPRHKITKRGQNVTFRCDPISEHNRLYWYRQTLGQGPEFLTYFQNEAQLEKSRLLSDRFSAERPKGSFSTLEIQRTEQGDSAMYLCASSRGKQETQYFGPGTRLLVL.

This clonotype was recorded at least ten times. The V and J genes are TRBV20-1 and TRBJ2-7; weak D call: TRBD1 (6 bases). Trimming cost V 4 bases and J 4 bases, with 11 bases left between them. The CDR3 totals 12 residues. Germline V lookup: CDR1 DFQATT, CDR2 SNEGSKA (reference sequence). For the CDR3, the DNA is TGCAGTGCTAAGCGGACAGATTACGAGCAGTACTTC. Residues: CSAKRTDYEQYF.

This clonotype was detected many times. The chain joins TRBV27 to TRBJ2-7; TRBD2 might be the D (6 bases). The CDR3 is 16 amino acids. V was shortened by 4 bases and J by 6 bases, with 22 bases between the two germline ends. The germline V gene has CDR1 MNHEY and CDR2 SMNVEV (reference sequence). The CDR3 region has the DNA TGTGCCAGCAGTTCTCCAGCCCGGGACGGGCGGGGCGAGCAGTACTTC. The encoded protein is CASSSPARDGRGEQYF.

This clonotype was recorded many times. The chain uses TRBV7-2 and TRBJ2-7; 7 bases are a match to TRBD2. Germline CDR1 SGHTA, CDR2 FQGNSA. The J segment lost 7 bases and the V segment lost 5 bases, leaving 14 bases of the junction unmatched. This CDR3 has 15 amino acids. The CDR3 nucleotides are TGTGCCAGCAGCCTGTCGACTAGCCCTCCGGGGGAGCAGTACTTC. It codes for CASSLSTSPPGEQYF.

This clonotype was seen ten or more times. The chain uses TRBV5-1 and TRBJ2-7; 14 bases line up with TRBD2. CDR3 length: 16 amino acids. V lost 4 bases and J lost 6; bases outside the gene matches: 9. Germline lookup yields CDR1 SGHRS and CDR2 YFSETQ. The CDR3: CASSGNMGLAGAEQYF. DNA of the CDR3: TGCGCCAGCAGCGGCAACATGGGACTAGCGGGAGCCGAGCAGTACTTC.

This sequence joins TRBV7-9 and TRBJ2-1, with 11 positions matching TRBD2. V dropped 2 bases and J dropped 5; count of bases not matched to a gene: 8. This CDR3 is built from 17 residues. Germline-derived CDR1 and CDR2 are SEHNR and FQNEAQ (reference sequence). In DNA, the CDR3 is TGTGCCAGCAGCTTATCCCTAGCGGGAGGTTATAACAATGAGCAGTTCTTC. Its translation: CASSLSLAGGYNNEQFF.

This clonotype was seen repeatedly, ten times or more. The rearrangement links TRBV20-1 to TRBJ2-7; a possible D gene is TRBD2 (8 bases). Trimming took off 3 bases at V and 2 bases at J, with 17 bases between the two ends. Germline values: CDR1 DFQATT, CDR2 SNEGSKA (reference sequence). There are 15 residues in the CDR3. CDR3 in DNA: TGCAGTGCTAGGAGTGGGACTAGGGGGCCCTACGAGCAGTACTTC. It encodes CSARSGTRGPYEQYF.

There are many counts of this clonotype. V gene TRBV12-3 or TRBV12-4 combines with J gene TRBJ2-1; 8 bases map to TRBD2. Trimming cost V 7 bases and J 3 bases; bases outside gene matches: 5. The CDR3 runs to 14 residues. CDR3 sequence (DNA): TGTGCCAGCAAGTGGCGGGAGGACTACAATGAGCAGTTCTTC. It is translated as CASKWREDYNEQFF.

This clonotype was recorded many times. One end of the junction does not line up with germline, which may come from a read error. V and J are TRBV5-1 and TRBJ1-5; perhaps TRBD1 as D (5 bases). The CDR3 is made up of 14 amino acids. CDR1 is SGHRS, CDR2 YFSETQ, per germline. The CDR3 region has the DNA TGTGCCAGCAGCCGGGCTGCAGGGCAATCGGCCCAGCATTTT. Protein sequence: CASSRAAGQSAQHF.

This clonotype was recorded many times. The J gene is TRBJ2-7, the V gene TRBV7-9, with D possibly TRBD2 on 6 matching bases. The CDR3 contains 15 residues. Germline V lookup: CDR1 SEHNR, CDR2 FQNEAQ (reference sequence). The V end lost 1 base, the J end lost 3 bases, and 13 bases lay between the germline ends. CDR3 region: CASSLELTGSYEQYF. The CDR3 coding sequence is TGTGCCAGCAGCTTAGAACTTACCGGGAGCTACGAGCAGTACTTC.

Many counts were recorded for this clonotype. This chain uses TRBV27 with TRBJ2-5; D possibly corresponds to TRBD1 (5 bases). CDR1 and CDR2 (germline): MNHEY, SMNVEV (reference sequence). V was clipped by 2 bases and J by 3 bases, with 13 bases between them. The CDR3 spans 15 residues. This chain's CDR3 is CASSLGASREETQYF. The CDR3 DNA sequence: TGTGCCAGCAGTTTAGGGGCCAGTCGGGAAGAGACCCAGTACTTC.

The DNA of the CDR3 is TGTGCCAGCAGTTCGCGACTAGCGGGACCATCCTACAATGAGCAGTTCTTC. Its protein product is CASSSRLAGPSYNEQFF. The chain is built from TRBV28 and TRBJ2-1; 11 bases are shared with TRBD2. The germline V gene has CDR1 MDHEN and CDR2 SYDVKM. CDR3 size: 17 residues. V trimming: 4 bases; J trimming: 1 base; junction bases outside the gene matches: 6. Drawing the rest from reference TRBV28 and TRBJ2-1, the complete variable domain is DVKVTQSSRYLVKRTGEKVFLECVQDMDHENMFWYRQDPGLGLRLIYFSYDVKMKEKGDIPEGYSVSREKKERFSLILESASTNQTSMYLCASSSRLAGPSYNEQFFGPGTRLTVL.

About this clonotype: At one end, the junction sequence differs from germline, possibly due to a read error. The CDR3 reads CASRLSSSYNERFF. The CDR3 nucleotides are TGTGCCAGTAGACTATCCAGCTCCTACAATGAGCGGTTCTTC. This sequence joins TRBV28 and TRBJ2-1, with a weak D call TRBD2 (5 bases). The CDR3 has 14 residues. Germline V gives CDR1 MDHEN, CDR2 SYDVKM.

This clonotype was counted many times. This chain uses TRBV7-2 with TRBJ2-1; possible D gene TRBD1, 7 bases. V lost 1 base and J lost 8, with 15 bases in between. The CDR3 loop spans 15 amino acids. Per germline, CDR1 SGHTA and CDR2 FQGNSA. CDR3 region: CASSLGAGGTYEQFF. The CDR3 nucleotides read TGTGCCAGCAGCTTAGGGGCAGGGGGGACATATGAGCAGTTCTTC. The whole variable domain, filled in from reference TRBV7-2 and TRBJ2-1, reads GAGVSQSPSNKVTEKGKDVELRCDPISGHTALYWYRQSLGQGLEFLIYFQGNSAPDKSGLPSDRFSAERTGGSVSTLTIQRTQQEDSAVYLCASSLGAGGTYEQFFGPGTRLTVL.

The chain uses TRBV2 and TRBJ1-4; tentative D call: TRBD1 (5 bases). This CDR3 has 13 amino acids. Trimming shortened V by 4 bases and J by 8 bases, and 11 bases separated the two germline ends. Looked up from germline, CDR1 is SNHLY and CDR2 is FYNNEI. The CDR3 DNA sequence: TGTGCCAGCAGTGGGGGACGAGGGGAAAAACTGTTTTTT. Translation: CASSGGRGEKLFF. The complete variable domain, with remaining parts taken from reference TRBV2 and TRBJ1-4, reads EPEVTQTPSHQVTQMGQEVILRCVPISNHLYFYWYRQILGQKVEFLVSFYNNEISEKSEIFDDQFSVERPDGSNFTLKIRSTKLEDSAMYFCASSGGRGEKLFFGSGTQLSVL.

This clonotype was detected many times. The chain has TRBV28 and TRBJ1-6; D may be TRBD1 (5 bases). The CDR3 has 16 residues. Trimming stripped 5 bases from V and 6 bases from J, with 17 bases between. Germline values: CDR1 MDHEN, CDR2 SYDVKM. The CDR3 DNA is TGTGCCAGCAGTCCCCTTAACAGGCGGACTAATTCACCCCTCCACTTT. This gives the protein CASSPLNRRTNSPLHF.